This T cell receptor (beta chain) is from a study of blood T cell repertoires in COVID-19 (dated by TCRdb to 2020 to 2022). Study-level background: Samples covering the acute and convalescent phases of COVID-19 were provided by collaborators in the United States, Italy and Spain. The prospective study material was composed of cDNA or gDNA derived from T cells, B-cell-depleted T cells, or PBMCs. The dataset comprised deeply sampled blood TCRbeta repertoires from subjects exposed to, actively infected with, or recovered from COVID-19. The repertoires were made available in a free public database intended to serve as a resource for research on the immune response to SARS-CoV-2. Samples were obtained from the ongoing ImmuneRACE study (first 160 participants) and from 1,000 to 1,500 subjects provided by 6 global collaborators. Sample metadata almost always included a de-identified subject ID, COVID-19 status, age in years and sex. Where available, HLA class I and class II types were taken from metadata supplied by the sample provider and were not determined by assay-based typing. Summary of the overall study and its limitations: The quantity of clinical and demographic metadata differed by source and by participant and was supplied without curation.

TCRbeta CDR3 regions were amplified from genomic DNA by means of the immunoSEQ Assay, a bias-controlled multiplex PCR. In the paper's pipeline: Within the assay, amplification of reference gene primers was used to estimate how many nucleated cells each sample contained. To quantify the absolute abundance of each unique TCRbeta CDR3 rearrangement, sequence reads were collapsed and filtered. For each sample, productive Simpson clonality was calculated as the square root of Simpson's diversity index across productive rearrangements. TCRdb holds this immuneACCESS table with in-frame rearrangements only. Some clones are missing; in checked studies, unresolved V genes explain under half, and the rest has no known cause. V and J calls plus clone size are reproduced from that table; the DNA served to infer D and trimming. Recorded for this sample are about 410,000 clones; just under 90% of them occurred a single time. 1.5% to 2% of the sample is held by the ten biggest clonotypes.

As concerns this clone: What this receptor recognizes is not known. Per-base qualities were not stored, and no clone one base away is much larger.

In the prospective study, participants were about 18 to 90 years old, resided in fewer than 25 geographic areas of the United States, and were enrolled through a virtual design. Cohort assignment in the prospective study relied on participant-reported clinical history from a screening survey and a study questionnaire. For ImmuneRACE Cohort 3, a participant was defined as recovered based on two consecutive negative NP/OP PCR tests, clearance by a healthcare professional, or resolution of symptoms. In the prospective study, whole blood, serum and a nasopharyngeal or oropharyngeal swab were collected from each participant by mobile phlebotomists. Additional blood draws and questionnaires over an approximately 2-month period could optionally be provided by prospective study participants. Prospective study blood samples were shipped either frozen or at room temperature before DNA extraction. The receptor comes from a woman younger than 45 who had recovered from COVID-19. The specimen was PBMCs or T cells enriched from blood (not recorded which).

The CDR3 reads CSVGSGAERGNTIYF. The DNA sequence is as follows: TGCAGCGTTGGATCAGGGGCAGAGAGGGGAAACACCATATATTTT. Recombination linked TRBV29-1 to TRBJ1-3; TRBD1 might be the D gene, on 6 matching bases. The germline V gene specifies SQVTM as CDR1 and ANQGSEA as CDR2. The CDR3 covers 15 residues, taking in both the cysteine and the phenylalanine. The read is trimmed to its CDR3 DNA, 45 bases read in frame from base 1. A distance of 17 bases separates the germline ends of V and J, which lose 4 bases and 4 bases respectively.